This T cell receptor beta chain was retrieved from a study of blood T cells in healthy people across ages. Alongside a J-beta primer mix, a sample-barcoded 5' primer served in a second PCR lasting about 7 to 12 cycles. Via MiXCR, TCRdb re-called the 5' RACE reads, giving one row per CDR3 protein. The sample holds 780,000 or so distinct CDR3 sequences, more than 20% seen once. Study-wide points: Unsorted PBMC input precluded a conclusive naive versus antigen-experienced comparison.

V lost 7 bases, J lost 6 bases, and 12 bases lay in between. The length of the CDR3 is 12 residues. This clonotype was observed a handful of times. Antigen unknown. The data also belong to a second study, concerning T cells of mothers and their children.

This sequence originates from a boy aged 10-17 years in good health. This chain uses TRBV12-3 or TRBV12-4 with TRBJ1-2; TRBD1 is a possible D gene (5 bases). Sequenced material: blood. The CDR3: CASTLIGDGYTF. The CDR3 DNA follows: TGTGCCAGCACCCTTATAGGGGATGGCTACACCTTC.